This TCR beta chain was recorded in a study of Ad26.COV2.S vaccination and SARS-CoV-2 variants. As for the study in general: Donor was one of the participants in the Ad26.COV2.S arm of the COV1001 trial. Administration of Ad26.COV2.S was intramuscular, either once or twice 56 days apart.

Concerning this clone: As yet, its antigen is unknown.

Whole-study results and caveats: It is possible that the TCR breadth and depth analyses underestimated the total T cell responses.

The method was immunoSEQ multiplex PCR; TCRdb's version includes in-frame clones alone and lacks a portion of them. The sample includes roughly 510,000 clones, approximately 90% of them seen just once. The CDR3 runs to 16 residues. CDR1 is SGHNT and CDR2 is YYREEE in the germline V gene (reference sequence). V gave up 4 bases and J gave up 4 bases; unmatched junction bases: 11. This sample's treatment: around 19 received Ad26.COV2.S at low or high dose, single or two shots; five or six received placebo; per-sample allocation not given. All samples were drawn on day 63, counting from the first vaccine or placebo injection.

Specimen: peripheral blood, collected in a trial of Ad26.COV2.S vaccine versus placebo. The chain employs TRBV5-4 and TRBJ1-3; 7 nucleotides agree with TRBD1. The sequence was collected from a person between 18 and 60 years old who received the Ad26.COV2.S COVID-19 vaccine or a placebo. The CDR3 coding sequence is TGTGCCAGCAGCCTTGTTAACAGGGGTGGCGGAAACACCATATATTTT. Translating gives CASSLVNRGGGNTIYF.